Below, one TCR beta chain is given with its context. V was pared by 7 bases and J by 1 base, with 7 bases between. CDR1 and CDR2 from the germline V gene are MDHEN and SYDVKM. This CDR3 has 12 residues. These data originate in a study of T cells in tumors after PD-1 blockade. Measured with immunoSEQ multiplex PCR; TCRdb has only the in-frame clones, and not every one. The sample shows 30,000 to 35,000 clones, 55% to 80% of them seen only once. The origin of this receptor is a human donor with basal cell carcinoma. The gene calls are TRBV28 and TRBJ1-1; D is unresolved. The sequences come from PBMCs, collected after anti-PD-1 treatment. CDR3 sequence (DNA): TGTGCCAGCACTTACGGGAACACTGAAGCTTTCTTT. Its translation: CASTYGNTEAFF.